This T cell receptor (beta chain) was documented in a study of blood T cell repertoires in COVID-19. Overall study context: The United States, Italy and Spain were the sources of the acute and convalescent COVID-19 samples. The analysed material was cDNA or gDNA that came from T cells, B-cell-depleted T cells, or PBMCs.

The CDR3 sequence is 13 residues long. CDR1 LGHDT and CDR2 YNNKEL come from the germline V gene (reference sequence). V shed 4 bases and J 6 bases; nucleotides not matched to a gene: 3. Original analysis: Amplified reference gene primers provided the basis for estimating nucleated cell counts. Only in-frame clones appear in the TCRdb table, and some are missing; sequencing was by immunoSEQ multiplex PCR. The D gene and trimming were derived from the DNA, and the V and J assignments and clone size from that table. This table holds 100,000 to 150,000 clones, approximately 90% found once. Sequencing was performed on peripheral blood. The V gene is TRBV3-1 (or the pseudogene TRBV3-2), the J gene TRBJ2-1; TRBD2 matches at 7 bases. The TCR comes from a human donor in a cohort sampled during active COVID-19. CDR3 sequence reads: CASSRGGTNEQFF. The CDR3 region has the DNA TGTGCCAGCAGCCGGGGGGGTACCAATGAGCAGTTCTTC.